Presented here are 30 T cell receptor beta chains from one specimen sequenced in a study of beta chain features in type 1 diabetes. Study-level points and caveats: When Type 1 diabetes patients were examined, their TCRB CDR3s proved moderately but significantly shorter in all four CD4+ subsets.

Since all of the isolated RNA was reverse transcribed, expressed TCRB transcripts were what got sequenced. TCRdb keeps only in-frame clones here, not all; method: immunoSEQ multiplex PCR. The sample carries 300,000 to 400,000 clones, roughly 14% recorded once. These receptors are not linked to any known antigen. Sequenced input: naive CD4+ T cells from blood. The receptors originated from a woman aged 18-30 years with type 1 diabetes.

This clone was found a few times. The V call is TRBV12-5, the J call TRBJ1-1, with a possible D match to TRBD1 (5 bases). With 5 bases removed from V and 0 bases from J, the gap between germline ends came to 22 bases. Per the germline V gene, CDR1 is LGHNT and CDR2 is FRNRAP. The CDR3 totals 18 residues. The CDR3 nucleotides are TGTGCTAGTGGTGCTGACAGACCTCTAATTAGTATGAACACTGAAGCTTTCTTT. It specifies CASGADRPLISMNTEAFF.

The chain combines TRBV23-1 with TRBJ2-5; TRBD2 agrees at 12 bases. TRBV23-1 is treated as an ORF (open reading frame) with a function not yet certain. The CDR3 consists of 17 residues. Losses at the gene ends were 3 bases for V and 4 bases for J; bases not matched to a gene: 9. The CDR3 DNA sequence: TGCGCCAGCAGTCACCACCGACTAGCGGGAGCCCCAGAGACCCAGTACTTC. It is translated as CASSHHRLAGAPETQYF.

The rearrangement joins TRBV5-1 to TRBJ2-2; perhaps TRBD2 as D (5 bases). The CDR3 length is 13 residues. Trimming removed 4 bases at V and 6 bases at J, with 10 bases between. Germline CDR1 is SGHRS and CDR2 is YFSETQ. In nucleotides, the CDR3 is TGCGCCAGCAGCCCGTTCGGGGCCGGGGAGCTGTTTTTT. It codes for CASSPFGAGELFF.

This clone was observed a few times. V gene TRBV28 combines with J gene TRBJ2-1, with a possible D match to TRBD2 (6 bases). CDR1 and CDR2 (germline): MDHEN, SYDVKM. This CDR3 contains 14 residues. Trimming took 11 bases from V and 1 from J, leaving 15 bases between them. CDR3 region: CAGGRAGSYNEQFF. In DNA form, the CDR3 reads TGTGCCGGAGGGCGGGCGGGGTCCTACAATGAGCAGTTCTTC.

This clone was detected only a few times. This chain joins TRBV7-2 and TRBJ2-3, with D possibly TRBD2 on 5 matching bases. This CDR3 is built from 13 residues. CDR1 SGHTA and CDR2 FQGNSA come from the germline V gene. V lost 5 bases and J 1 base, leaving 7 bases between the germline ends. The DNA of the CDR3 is TGTGCCAGCAGCGACGGGGGCACAGATACGCAGTATTTT. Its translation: CASSDGGTDTQYF.

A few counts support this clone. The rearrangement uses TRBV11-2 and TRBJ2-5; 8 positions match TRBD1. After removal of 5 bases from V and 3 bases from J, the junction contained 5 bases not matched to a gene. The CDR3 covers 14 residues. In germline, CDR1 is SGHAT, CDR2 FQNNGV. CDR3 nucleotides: TGTGCCAGCAGCGCCGGGGACAGGAAAGAGACCCAGTACTTC. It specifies CASSAGDRKETQYF.

CDR3 amino acids: CSTDSDREAFF. The CDR3 coding sequence is TGCAGCACTGATTCGGACAGAGAAGCTTTCTTT. The chain carries TRBV29-1 and TRBJ1-1, with D tentatively TRBD1 (6 bases). CDR3 length: 11 residues. The germline CDR1 and CDR2 sequences are SQVTM and ANQGSEA. V shed 8 bases and J shed 8 bases, with 15 bases lying between them.

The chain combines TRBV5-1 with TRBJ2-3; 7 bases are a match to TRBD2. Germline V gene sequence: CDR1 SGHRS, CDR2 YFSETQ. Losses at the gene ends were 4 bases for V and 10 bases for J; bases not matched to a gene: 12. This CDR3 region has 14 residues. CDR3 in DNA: TGCGCCAGCAGCGCGGATGGACTAGGGGTAGCGCAGTATTTT. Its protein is CASSADGLGVAQYF. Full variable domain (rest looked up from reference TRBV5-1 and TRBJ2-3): KAGVTQTPRYLIKTRGQQVTLSCSPISGHRSVSWYQQTPGQGLQFLFEYFSETQRNKGNFPGRFSGRQFSNSRSEMNVSTLELGDSALYLCASSADGLGVAQYFGPGTRLTVL.

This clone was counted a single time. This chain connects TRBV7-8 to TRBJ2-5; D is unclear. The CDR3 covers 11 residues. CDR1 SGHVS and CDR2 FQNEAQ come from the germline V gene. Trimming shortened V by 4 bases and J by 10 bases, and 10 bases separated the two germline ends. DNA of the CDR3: TGTGCCAGCAGCTACTCCTTCTACCAGTACTTC. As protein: CASSYSFYQYF.

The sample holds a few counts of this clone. The CDR3 region has the DNA TGTGCCAGCAGTTTACCAGGGGGCCGTGAAGAGACCCAGTACTTC. Translation gives CASSLPGGREETQYF. This chain uses TRBV28 with TRBJ2-5; 8 positions agree with TRBD1. J lost 3 bases, V lost 2 bases, and 5 bases had no gene match. The germline V gene has CDR1 MDHEN and CDR2 SYDVKM. CDR3 length: 15 residues.

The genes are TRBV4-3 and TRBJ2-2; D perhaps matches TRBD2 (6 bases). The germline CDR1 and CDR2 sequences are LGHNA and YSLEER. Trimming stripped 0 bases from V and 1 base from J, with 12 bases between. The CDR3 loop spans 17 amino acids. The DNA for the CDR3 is TGCGCCAGCAGCCAAGATCCGACTAGTGGGAACACCGGGGAGCTGTTTTTT. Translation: CASSQDPTSGNTGELFF.

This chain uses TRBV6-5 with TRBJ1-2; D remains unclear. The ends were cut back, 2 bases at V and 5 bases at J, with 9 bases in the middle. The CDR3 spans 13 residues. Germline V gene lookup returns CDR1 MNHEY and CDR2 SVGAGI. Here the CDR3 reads CASSYDTQYGYTF. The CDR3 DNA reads TGTGCCAGCAGTTACGACACTCAATATGGCTACACCTTC.

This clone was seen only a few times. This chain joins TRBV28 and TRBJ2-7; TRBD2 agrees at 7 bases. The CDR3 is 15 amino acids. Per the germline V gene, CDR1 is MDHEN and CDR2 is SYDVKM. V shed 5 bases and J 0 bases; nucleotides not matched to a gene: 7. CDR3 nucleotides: TGTGCCAGCAGTCTAGCGGCTAAGAGCTCCTACGAGCAGTACTTC. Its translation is CASSLAAKSSYEQYF.

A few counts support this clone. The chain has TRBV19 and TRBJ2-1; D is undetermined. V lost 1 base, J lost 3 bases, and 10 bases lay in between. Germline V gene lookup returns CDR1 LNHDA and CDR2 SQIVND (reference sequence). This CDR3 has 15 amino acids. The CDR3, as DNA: TGTGCCAGTAGTATAGGAGGAATCGACTACAATGAGCAGTTCTTC. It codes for CASSIGGIDYNEQFF.

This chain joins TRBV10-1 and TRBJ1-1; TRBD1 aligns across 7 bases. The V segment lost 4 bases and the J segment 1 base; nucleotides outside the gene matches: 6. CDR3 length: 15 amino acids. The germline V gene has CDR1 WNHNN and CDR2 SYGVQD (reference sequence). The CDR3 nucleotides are TGCGCCAGCAGTGCCCCGGGACAGCCGAACACTGAAGCTTTCTTT. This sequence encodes CASSAPGQPNTEAFF.

The CDR3: CAISGRDGNQPQHF. CDR3 DNA sequence: TGTGCCATCAGTGGGCGGGACGGCAATCAGCCCCAGCATTTT. The chain has TRBV10-3 and TRBJ1-5; D perhaps matches TRBD1 (5 bases). Deletions cut 4 bases from V and 2 bases from J, with 9 bases between. Germline V gene lookup returns CDR1 ENHRY and CDR2 SYGVKD. CDR3 size: 14 residues.

The CDR3 is CASSRGQIKVSNQPQHF. For the CDR3, the DNA is TGTGCCAGTAGTAGGGGACAGATTAAAGTGAGCAATCAGCCCCAGCATTTT. The rearrangement joins TRBV19 to TRBJ1-5, with 7 bases that match TRBD1. This CDR3 comprises 17 residues. Germline loops: CDR1 LNHDA, CDR2 SQIVND (reference sequence). The trim removed 4 bases at V and 1 base at J, leaving 10 bases unmatched.

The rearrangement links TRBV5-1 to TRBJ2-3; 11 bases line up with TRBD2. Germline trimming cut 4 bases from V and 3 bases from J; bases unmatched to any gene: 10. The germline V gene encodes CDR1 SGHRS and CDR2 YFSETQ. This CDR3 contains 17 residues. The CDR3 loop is CASSLPLAGAPTDTQYF. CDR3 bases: TGCGCCAGCAGCCTCCCACTAGCGGGAGCCCCTACAGATACGCAGTATTTT.

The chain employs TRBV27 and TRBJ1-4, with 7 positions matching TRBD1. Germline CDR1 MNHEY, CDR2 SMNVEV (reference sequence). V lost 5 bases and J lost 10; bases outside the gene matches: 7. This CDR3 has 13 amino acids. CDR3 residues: CASSLTGMGKLFF. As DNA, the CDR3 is TGTGCCAGCAGTCTGACAGGGATGGGAAAACTGTTTTTT.

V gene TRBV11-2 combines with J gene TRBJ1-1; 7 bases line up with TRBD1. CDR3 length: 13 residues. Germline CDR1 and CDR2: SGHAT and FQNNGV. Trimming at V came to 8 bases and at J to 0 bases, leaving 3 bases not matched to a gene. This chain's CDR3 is CASAGQMNTEAFF. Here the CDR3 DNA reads TGTGCCAGCGCGGGACAGATGAACACTGAAGCTTTCTTT. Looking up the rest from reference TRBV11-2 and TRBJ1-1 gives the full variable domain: EAGVAQSPRYKIIEKRQSVAFWCNPISGHATLYWYQQILGQGPKLLIQFQNNGVVDDSQLPKDRFSAERLKGVDSTLKIQPAKLEDSAVYLCASAGQMNTEAFFGQGTRLTVV.

The chain's CDR3 is CAWRSGTGSPYNEQFF. In DNA form, the CDR3 reads TGTGCCTGGAGATCGGGGACAGGGTCCCCTTACAATGAGCAGTTCTTC. V gene TRBV30 combines with J gene TRBJ2-1; the match to TRBD1 covers 9 bases. Germline V gene sequence: CDR1 GTSNPN, CDR2 SVGIG (reference sequence). This CDR3 spans 16 amino acids. With V trimmed by 3 bases and J by 4 bases, 10 bases remained unmatched.

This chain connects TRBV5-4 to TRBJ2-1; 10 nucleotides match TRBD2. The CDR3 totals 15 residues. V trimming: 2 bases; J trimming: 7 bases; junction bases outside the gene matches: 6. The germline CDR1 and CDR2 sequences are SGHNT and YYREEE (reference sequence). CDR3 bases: TGTGCCAGCAGCTTAGCGGGAGGGCCTGTGAATGAGCAGTTCTTC. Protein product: CASSLAGGPVNEQFF.

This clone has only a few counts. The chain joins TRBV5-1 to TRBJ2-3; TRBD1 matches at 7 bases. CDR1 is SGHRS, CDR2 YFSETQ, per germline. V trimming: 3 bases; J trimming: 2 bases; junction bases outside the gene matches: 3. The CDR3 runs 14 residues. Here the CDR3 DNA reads TGCGCCAGCAGCTCCGGACAGGACACAGATACGCAGTATTTT. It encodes CASSSGQDTDTQYF.

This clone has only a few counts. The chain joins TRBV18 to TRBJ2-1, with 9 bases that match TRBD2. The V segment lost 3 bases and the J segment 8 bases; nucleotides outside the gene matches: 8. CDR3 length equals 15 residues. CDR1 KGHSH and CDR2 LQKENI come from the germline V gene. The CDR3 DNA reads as TGTGCCAGCTCACCCATAGCGGGAGATCTGGATGAGCAGTTCTTC. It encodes CASSPIAGDLDEQFF.

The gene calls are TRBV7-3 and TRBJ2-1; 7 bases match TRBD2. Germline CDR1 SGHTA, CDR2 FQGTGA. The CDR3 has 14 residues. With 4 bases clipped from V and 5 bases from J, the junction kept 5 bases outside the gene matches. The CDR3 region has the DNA TGTGCCAGCAGCTCCGGGACTATTAACAATGAGCAGTTCTTC. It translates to CASSSGTINNEQFF. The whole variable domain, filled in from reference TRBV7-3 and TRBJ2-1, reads GAGVSQTPSNKVTEKGKYVELRCDPISGHTALYWYRQSLGQGPEFLIYFQGTGAADDSGLPNDRFFAVRPEGSVSTLKIQRTERGDSAVYLCASSSGTINNEQFFGPGTRLTVL.

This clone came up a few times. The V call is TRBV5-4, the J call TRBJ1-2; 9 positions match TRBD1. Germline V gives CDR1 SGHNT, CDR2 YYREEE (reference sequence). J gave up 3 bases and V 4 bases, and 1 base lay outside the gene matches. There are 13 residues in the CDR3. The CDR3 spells CASSRDRDYGYTF. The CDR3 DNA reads TGTGCCAGCAGCAGGGACAGGGACTATGGCTACACCTTC. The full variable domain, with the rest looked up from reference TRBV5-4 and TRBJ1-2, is ETGVTQSPTHLIKTRGQQVTLRCSSQSGHNTVSWYQQALGQGPQFIFQYYREEENGRGNFPPRFSGLQFPNYSSELNVNALELDDSALYLCASSRDRDYGYTFGSGTRLTVV.

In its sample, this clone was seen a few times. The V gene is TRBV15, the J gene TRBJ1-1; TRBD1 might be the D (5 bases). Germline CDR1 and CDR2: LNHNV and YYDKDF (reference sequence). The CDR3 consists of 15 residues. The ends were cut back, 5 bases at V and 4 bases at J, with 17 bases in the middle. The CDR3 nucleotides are TGTGCCACCAGCCTACAGTGGGAGGGACGCACTGAAGCTTTCTTT. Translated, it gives CATSLQWEGRTEAFF.

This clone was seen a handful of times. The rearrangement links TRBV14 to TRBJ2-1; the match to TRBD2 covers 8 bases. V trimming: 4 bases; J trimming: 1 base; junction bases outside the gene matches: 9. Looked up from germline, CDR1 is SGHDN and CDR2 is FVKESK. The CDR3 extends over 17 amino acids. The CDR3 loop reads CASSRQISGSSYNEQFF. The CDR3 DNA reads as TGTGCCAGCAGCCGACAGATAAGCGGGAGTTCCTACAATGAGCAGTTCTTC.

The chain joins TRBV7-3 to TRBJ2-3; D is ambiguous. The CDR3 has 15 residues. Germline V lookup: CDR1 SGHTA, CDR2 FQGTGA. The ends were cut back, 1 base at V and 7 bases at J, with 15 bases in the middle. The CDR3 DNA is TGTGCCAGCAGCTTAATTGGGCGCGCGTCACATACGCAGTATTTT. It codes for CASSLIGRASHTQYF.

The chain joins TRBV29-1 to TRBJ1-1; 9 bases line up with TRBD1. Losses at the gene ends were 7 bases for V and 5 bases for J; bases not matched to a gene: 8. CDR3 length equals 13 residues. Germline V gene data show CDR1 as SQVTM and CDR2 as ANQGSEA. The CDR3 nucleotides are TGCAGCGCGGGAGACAGGGGGGGGACTGAAGCTTTCTTT. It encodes CSAGDRGGTEAFF. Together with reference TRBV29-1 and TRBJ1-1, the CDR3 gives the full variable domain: SAVISQKPSRDICQRGTSLTIQCQVDSQVTMMFWYRQQPGQSLTLIATANQGSEATYESGFVIDKFPISRPNLTFSTLTVSNMSPEDSSIYLCSAGDRGGTEAFFGQGTRLTVV.